This entry lists 13 T cell receptor beta chains sequenced from one sample in a study of blood T cell repertoires in COVID-19. The assay was immunoSEQ multiplex PCR, and TCRdb's table has in-frame clones only and misses some. The sample has around 200,000 clones, just under 90% seen once. Sequenced sample: peripheral blood. The source of these receptors is a woman aged 18-29 years who had recovered from COVID-19.

The chain is built from TRBV7-9 and TRBJ1-5; no definite D call. The CDR3 covers 12 residues. The V gene lost 2 bases and the J gene lost 6 bases, with 5 bases spanning the gap. Germline CDR1 is SEHNR and CDR2 is FQNEAQ (reference sequence). This chain's CDR3 is CASSLTGQPQHF. The CDR3 coding sequence is TGTGCCAGCAGCTTAACGGGTCAGCCCCAGCATTTT.

This clone was counted only a few times. The chain joins TRBV6-1 to TRBJ1-1, with unresolved D. Germline V gene lookup returns CDR1 MNHNS and CDR2 SASEGT. Trimming shortened V by 3 bases and J by 3 bases, and 11 bases separated the two germline ends. The length of the CDR3 is 14 residues. CDR3 sequence reads: CASSDQTGHTEAFF. The CDR3 region has the DNA TGTGCCAGCAGTGATCAGACGGGTCACACTGAAGCTTTCTTT.

The chain combines TRBV18 with TRBJ2-7; perhaps TRBD2 as D (5 bases). Germline V gene lookup returns CDR1 KGHSH and CDR2 LQKENI. The CDR3 has 14 residues. Trimming removed 5 bases from V and 2 bases from J, with 13 bases in between. This CDR3 is CASSSGQRAYEQYF. The CDR3 bases are TGTGCCAGCTCATCAGGCCAGAGGGCCTACGAGCAGTACTTC.

This chain uses TRBV7-9 with TRBJ2-5; D perhaps matches TRBD1 (5 bases). Germline-derived CDR1 and CDR2 are SEHNR and FQNEAQ (reference sequence). CDR3 length equals 15 residues. Between the trimmed V and J ends, which lost 1 base and 5 bases, there was a span of 14 bases. CDR3 in amino acids: CASSLEGNSRETQYF. The DNA of the CDR3 is TGTGCCAGCAGCTTAGAGGGGAATTCGCGCGAGACCCAGTACTTC.

A single count supports this clone. The chain recombines TRBV4-1 with TRBJ1-5; possible D gene TRBD1, 5 bases. CDR3 length equals 16 residues. CDR1 and CDR2 from the germline V gene are MGHRA and YSYEKL. Trimming cost V 3 bases and J 1 base, with 13 bases left between them. This CDR3 reads CASSQGGIRSNQPQHF. The CDR3 DNA sequence: TGCGCCAGCAGCCAGGGGGGAATTAGGAGCAATCAGCCCCAGCATTTT.

V gene TRBV7-2 combines with J gene TRBJ2-3; 11 bases match TRBD2. CDR3 size: 16 residues. V was clipped by 4 bases and J by 5 bases; unmatched bases: 8. Per germline, CDR1 SGHTA and CDR2 FQGNSA. CDR3 protein: CASSSFSGGAKDTQYF. The CDR3 DNA sequence: TGTGCCAGCAGCTCATTTAGCGGGGGGGCCAAAGATACGCAGTATTTT.

The rearrangement uses TRBV4-3 and TRBJ2-7; a possible D gene is TRBD1 (5 bases). The CDR3 contains 16 residues. CDR1 LGHNA and CDR2 YSLEER come from the germline V gene. The ends were cut back, 1 base at V and 4 bases at J, with 17 bases in the middle. The CDR3 region is CASSQGYSGNPYEQYF. In nucleotides, the CDR3 is TGCGCCAGCAGCCAAGGTTATTCAGGGAATCCGTACGAGCAGTACTTC.

CDR3 nucleotides: TGCGCCAGCAGCTTGATCTGGGAGCCGCAAGAGACCCAGTACTTC. Its translation: CASSLIWEPQETQYF. The V and J genes are TRBV5-1 and TRBJ2-5; possible D gene TRBD2, 5 bases. Germline assignment: CDR1 SGHRS and CDR2 YFSETQ. V was shortened by 1 base and J by 2 bases, with 12 bases between the two germline ends. This CDR3 is 15 amino acids long.

The gene calls are TRBV7-2 and TRBJ1-5, with D possibly being TRBD1 (6 bases). Per the germline V gene, CDR1 is SGHTA and CDR2 is FQGNSA. V dropped 1 base and J dropped 0 bases, with 7 bases sitting between them. This CDR3 contains 15 residues. CDR3: CASSLGTASNQPQHF. CDR3 nucleotides: TGTGCCAGCAGCTTAGGGACAGCTAGCAATCAGCCCCAGCATTTT.

This clone appeared once. The chain employs TRBV6-4 and TRBJ1-2; unclear D gene. Germline loops: CDR1 MRHNA, CDR2 SNTAGT. The length of the CDR3 is 15 residues. The V end lost 0 bases, the J end lost 4 bases, and 12 bases lay between the germline ends. The CDR3, as DNA: TGTGCCAGCAGTGACTCGTCGGTTGGTTCCTATGGCTACACCTTC. It translates to CASSDSSVGSYGYTF.

This clone was detected once. The DNA for the CDR3 is TGTGCCAGCAGCTTGGGACAGGGAGGTTGGGATGGCTACACCTTC. This translates into CASSLGQGGWDGYTF. The rearrangement joins TRBV5-6 to TRBJ1-2; 7 bases agree with TRBD1. This CDR3 region has 15 residues. Germline assignment: CDR1 SGHDT and CDR2 YYEEEE. J was trimmed by 6 bases and V by 0 bases; bases with no gene match: 8.

This clone showed up just once. The CDR3 spells CASSYGQGRGNSPLHF. CDR3 in DNA: TGTGCCAGCAGTTATGGACAGGGTAGGGGTAATTCACCCCTCCACTTT. This chain links TRBV6-5 with TRBJ1-6, with TRBD1 matching 8 bases. The CDR3 contains 16 residues. J lost 6 bases, V lost 3 bases, and 7 bases had no gene match. Germline loops: CDR1 MNHEY, CDR2 SVGAGI.

The V call is TRBV5-6, the J call TRBJ2-5, with 7 bases fitting TRBD2. The germline V gene encodes CDR1 SGHDT and CDR2 YYEEEE. The V and J ends lost 2 bases and 4 bases, in that order; junction bases with no gene match: 11. This CDR3 is 16 amino acids long. Here the CDR3 DNA reads TGTGCCAGCAGCTTAATGGCGGGAGAGGGGCGAGAGACCCAGTACTTC. Its translation is CASSLMAGEGRETQYF.